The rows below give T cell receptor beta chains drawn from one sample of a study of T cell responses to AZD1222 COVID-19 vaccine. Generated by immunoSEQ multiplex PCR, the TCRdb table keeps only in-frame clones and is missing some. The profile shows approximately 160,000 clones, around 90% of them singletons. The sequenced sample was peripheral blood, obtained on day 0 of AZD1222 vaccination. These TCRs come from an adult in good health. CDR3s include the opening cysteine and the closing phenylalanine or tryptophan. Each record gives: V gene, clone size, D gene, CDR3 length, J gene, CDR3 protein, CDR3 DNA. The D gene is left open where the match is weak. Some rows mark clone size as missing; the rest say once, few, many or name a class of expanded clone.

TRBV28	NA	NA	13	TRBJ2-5	CASSLASRETQYF	TGTGCCAGCAGTTTGGCAAGCAGGGAGACCCAGTACTTC
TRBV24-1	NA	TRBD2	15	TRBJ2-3	CATSAGLAGRDTQYF	TGTGCCACCAGTGCGGGCCTAGCGGGCCGCGATACGCAGTATTTT
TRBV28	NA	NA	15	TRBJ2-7	CASSPAPGSSYEQYF	TGTGCCAGCAGTCCAGCACCAGGGAGCTCCTACGAGCAGTACTTC
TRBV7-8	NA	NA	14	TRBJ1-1	CASSRGQLNTEAFF	TGTGCCAGCAGCAGAGGACAGCTGAACACTGAAGCTTTCTTT
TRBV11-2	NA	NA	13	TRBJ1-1	CASSWQENTEAFF	TGTGCCAGCAGCTGGCAGGAGAACACTGAAGCTTTCTTT
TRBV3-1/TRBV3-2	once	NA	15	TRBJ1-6	CASNDGQSFWSPLHF	TGTGCCAGCAACGACGGACAGAGTTTCTGGTCACCCCTCCACTTT
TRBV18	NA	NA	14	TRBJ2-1	CASSFSRRDNEQFF	TGTGCCAGCTCTTTTTCCCGCCGGGACAACGAGCAGTTCTTC
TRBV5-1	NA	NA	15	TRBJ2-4	CASSEPSLAKNIQYF	TGCGCCAGCAGCGAGCCCTCCCTAGCCAAAAACATTCAGTACTTC
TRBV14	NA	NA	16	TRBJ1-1	CASSPHVGRMNTEAFF	TGTGCCAGCAGCCCGCACGTGGGACGGATGAACACTGAAGCTTTCTTT
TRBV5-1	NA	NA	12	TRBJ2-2	CASSIGTGELFF	TGCGCCAGCAGCATAGGCACCGGGGAGCTGTTTTTT
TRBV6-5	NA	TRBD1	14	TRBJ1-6	CASSYDRGPSPLHF	TGTGCCAGCAGTTACGACAGGGGGCCCTCACCCCTCCACTTT
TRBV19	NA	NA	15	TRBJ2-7	CASSIEATALYEQYF	TGTGCCAGTAGTATAGAGGCCACAGCGCTCTACGAGCAGTACTTC
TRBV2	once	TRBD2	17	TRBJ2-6	CASSEMRGARGANVLTF	TGTGCCAGCAGTGAAATGCGGGGGGCGCGAGGGGCCAACGTCCTGACTTTC
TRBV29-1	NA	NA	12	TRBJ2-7	CSVTGLYYEQYF	TGCAGCGTTACGGGACTCTACTACGAGCAGTACTTC
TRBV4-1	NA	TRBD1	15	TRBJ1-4	CASSQPTGVYEKLFF	TGCGCCAGCAGCCAACCGACAGGGGTTTATGAAAAACTGTTTTTT
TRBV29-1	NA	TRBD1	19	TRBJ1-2	CSVEGDSEDRALSNYGYTF	TGCAGCGTTGAAGGCGATTCTGAGGACAGGGCCCTTTCTAACTATGGCTACACCTTC
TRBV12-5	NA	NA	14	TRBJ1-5	CASAPSRADQPQHF	TGTGCTAGTGCCCCCTCCAGGGCTGATCAGCCCCAGCATTTT
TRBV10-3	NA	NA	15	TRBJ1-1	CAISESGMVGTEAFF	TGTGCCATCAGTGAGTCGGGCATGGTCGGGACTGAAGCTTTCTTT
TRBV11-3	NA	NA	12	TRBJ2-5	CASSLRGETQYF	TGTGCCAGCAGCTTAAGGGGGGAGACCCAGTACTTC
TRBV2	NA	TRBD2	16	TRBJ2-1	CASSSSSAGPGNEQFF	TGTGCCAGCAGTTCGAGCTCAGCGGGGCCTGGGAATGAGCAGTTCTTC
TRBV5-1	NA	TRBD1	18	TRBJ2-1	CASSYRGLSGSSYNEQFF	TGCGCCAGCAGTTACAGGGGGCTTAGCGGTAGCTCCTACAATGAGCAGTTCTTC
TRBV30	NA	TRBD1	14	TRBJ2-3	CAWTPGQVADTQYF	TGTGCCTGGACCCCCGGACAGGTTGCAGATACGCAGTATTTT
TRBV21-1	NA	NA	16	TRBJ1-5	CASRDFTGTPNQPQHF	TGTGCCAGCAGGGACTTTACCGGGACCCCAAATCAGCCCCAGCATTTT
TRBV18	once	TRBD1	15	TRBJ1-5	CASSPDRGGNQPQHF	TGTGCCAGCTCACCCGACAGGGGAGGCAATCAGCCCCAGCATTTT
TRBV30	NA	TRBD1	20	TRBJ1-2	CAWSVIRVGQGVKGYYGYTF	TGTGCCTGGAGTGTAATAAGGGTGGGACAGGGGGTAAAAGGGTACTATGGCTACACCTTC
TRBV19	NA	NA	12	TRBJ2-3	CASSIAADTQYF	TGTGCCAGTAGTATTGCAGCGGATACGCAGTATTTT
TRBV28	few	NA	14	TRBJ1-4	CASRTGGAGEKLFF	TGTGCCAGCAGGACCGGGGGCGCCGGTGAAAAACTGTTTTTT
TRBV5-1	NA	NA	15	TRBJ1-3	CASALGAASGNTIYF	TGCGCCAGCGCCCTAGGGGCAGCCTCTGGAAACACCATATATTTT
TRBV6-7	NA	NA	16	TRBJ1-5	CASSYSREVGGGPQHF	TGTGCCAGCAGTTACTCCCGCGAGGTCGGAGGAGGGCCCCAGCATTTT
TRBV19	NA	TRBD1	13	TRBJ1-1	CASSRGLRTEAFF	TGTGCCAGTAGCAGGGGGCTGCGGACTGAAGCTTTCTTT
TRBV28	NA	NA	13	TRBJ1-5	CASRSSGNQPQHF	TGTGCCAGCAGAAGTTCGGGGAATCAGCCCCAGCATTTT
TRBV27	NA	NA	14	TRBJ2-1	CASSLSGGSDEQFF	TGTGCCAGCAGTTTATCCGGTGGGTCGGATGAGCAGTTCTTC
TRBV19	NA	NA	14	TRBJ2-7	CASSPRGRSGEQYF	TGTGCCAGTAGTCCCCGTGGGAGGAGTGGAGAGCAGTACTTC
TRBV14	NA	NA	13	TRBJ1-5	CASSQGWGQPQHF	TGTGCCAGCAGCCAAGGTTGGGGTCAGCCCCAGCATTTT
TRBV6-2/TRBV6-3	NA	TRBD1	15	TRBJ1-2	CASSQRTTGGYGYTF	TGTGCCAGCAGTCAGCGAACGACAGGGGGCTATGGCTACACCTTC
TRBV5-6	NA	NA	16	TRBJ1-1	CASSGGGTLMNTEAFF	TGTGCCAGCAGCGGGGGCGGGACTCTCATGAACACTGAAGCTTTCTTT
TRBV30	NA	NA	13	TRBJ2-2	CAWMGENTGELFF	TGTGCCTGGATGGGGGAGAACACCGGGGAGCTGTTTTTT
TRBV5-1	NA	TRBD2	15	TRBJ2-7	CASSWGEGARDEQYF	TGCGCCAGCAGCTGGGGGGAGGGAGCTCGCGACGAGCAGTACTTC
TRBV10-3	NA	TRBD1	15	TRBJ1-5	CAISGGQGYYQPQHF	TGTGCCATCAGTGGGGGACAGGGGTATTATCAGCCCCAGCATTTT
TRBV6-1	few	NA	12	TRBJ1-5	CASSEGNQPQHF	TGTGCCAGCAGTGAGGGTAATCAGCCCCAGCATTTT
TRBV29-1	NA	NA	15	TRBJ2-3	CSVEARRDAADTQYF	TGCAGCGTTGAGGCGCGGCGGGACGCCGCAGATACGCAGTATTTT
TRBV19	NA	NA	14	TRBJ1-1	CASSIAVRNTEAFF	TGTGCCAGTAGTATAGCGGTTAGAAACACTGAAGCTTTCTTT
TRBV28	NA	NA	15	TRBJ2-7	CASSRPRDFSYEQYF	TGTGCCAGCAGCCGCCCCCGGGATTTCTCCTACGAGCAGTACTTC
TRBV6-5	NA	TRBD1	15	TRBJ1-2	CASHGDRVIEYGYTF	TGTGCCAGCCACGGGGACAGGGTGATAGAATATGGCTACACCTTC
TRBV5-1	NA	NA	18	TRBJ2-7	CASREEGGPSERTYEQYF	TGCGCCAGCAGAGAGGAGGGGGGACCTAGCGAGAGGACCTACGAGCAGTACTTC
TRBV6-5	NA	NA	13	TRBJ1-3	CASRDYKHNTIYF	TGTGCCAGCAGGGATTATAAGCACAACACCATATATTTT
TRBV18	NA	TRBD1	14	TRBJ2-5	CASSPLGQGETQYF	TGTGCCAGCTCACCATTGGGACAGGGAGAGACCCAGTACTTC
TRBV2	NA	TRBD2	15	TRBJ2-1	CASSGGRAAYNEQFF	TGTGCCAGCAGTGGCGGGAGGGCCGCCTACAATGAGCAGTTCTTC
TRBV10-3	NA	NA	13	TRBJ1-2	CAISVAGNYGYTF	TGTGCCATCAGTGTAGCAGGCAACTATGGCTACACCTTC
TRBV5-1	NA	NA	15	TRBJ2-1	CASSLNGGPLGEQFF	TGCGCCAGCAGCTTGAACGGGGGACCCCTAGGGGAGCAGTTCTTC
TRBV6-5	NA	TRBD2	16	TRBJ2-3	CASSYHGTRGTDTQYF	TGTGCCAGCAGTTACCACGGGACTAGAGGCACAGATACGCAGTATTTT
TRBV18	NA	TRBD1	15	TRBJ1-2	CASSTSMDREEGYTF	TGTGCCAGCTCTACCTCTATGGACAGGGAAGAGGGCTACACCTTC
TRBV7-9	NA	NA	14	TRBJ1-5	CASSFGGARQPQHF	TGTGCCAGCAGCTTCGGAGGGGCACGTCAGCCCCAGCATTTT
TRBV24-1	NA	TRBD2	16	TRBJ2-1	CATSAPIAGVANEQFF	TGTGCCACCAGTGCCCCGATAGCGGGAGTTGCGAATGAGCAGTTCTTC
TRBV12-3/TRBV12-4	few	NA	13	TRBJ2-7	CASSNSGSYEQYF	TGTGCCAGCAGTAATAGCGGTAGCTACGAGCAGTACTTC